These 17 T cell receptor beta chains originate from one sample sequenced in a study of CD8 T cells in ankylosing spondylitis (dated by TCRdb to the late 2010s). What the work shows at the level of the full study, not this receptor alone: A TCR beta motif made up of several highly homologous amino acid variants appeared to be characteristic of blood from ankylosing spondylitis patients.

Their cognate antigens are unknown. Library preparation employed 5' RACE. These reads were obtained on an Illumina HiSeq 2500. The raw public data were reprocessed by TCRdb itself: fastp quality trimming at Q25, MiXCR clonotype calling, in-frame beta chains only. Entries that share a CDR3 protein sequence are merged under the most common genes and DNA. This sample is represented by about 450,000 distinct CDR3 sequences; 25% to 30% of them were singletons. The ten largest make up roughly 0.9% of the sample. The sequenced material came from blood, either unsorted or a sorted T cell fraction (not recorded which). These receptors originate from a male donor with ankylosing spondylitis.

Here the CDR3 reads CASSLPTGAYNEQFF. The CDR3, as DNA: TGCGCCAGCAGCTTACCGACAGGAGCCTACAATGAGCAGTTCTTC. V is TRBV5-1 and J is TRBJ2-1, with D possibly being TRBD1 (6 bases). The CDR3 has 15 residues. Per germline, CDR1 SGHRS and CDR2 YFSETQ. With 2 bases removed from V and 2 bases from J, the gap between germline ends came to 11 bases.

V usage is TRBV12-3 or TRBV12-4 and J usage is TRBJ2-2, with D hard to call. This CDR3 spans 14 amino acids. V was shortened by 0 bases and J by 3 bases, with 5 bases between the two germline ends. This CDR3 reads CASSLAAYTGELFF. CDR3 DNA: TGTGCCAGCAGTTTAGCGGCTTACACCGGGGAGCTGTTTTTT.

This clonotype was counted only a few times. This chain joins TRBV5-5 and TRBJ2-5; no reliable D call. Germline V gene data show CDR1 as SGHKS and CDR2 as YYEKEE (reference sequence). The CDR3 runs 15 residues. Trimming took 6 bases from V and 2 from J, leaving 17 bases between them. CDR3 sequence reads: CASTLLFTQQETQYF. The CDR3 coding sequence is TGTGCCAGCACCCTCTTGTTTACTCAGCAAGAGACCCAGTACTTC. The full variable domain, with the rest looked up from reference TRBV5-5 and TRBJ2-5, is DAGVTQSPTHLIKTRGQQVTLRCSPISGHKSVSWYQQVLGQGPQFIFQYYEKEERGRGNFPDRFSARQFPNYSSELNVNALLLGDSALYLCASTLLFTQQETQYFGPGTRLLVL.

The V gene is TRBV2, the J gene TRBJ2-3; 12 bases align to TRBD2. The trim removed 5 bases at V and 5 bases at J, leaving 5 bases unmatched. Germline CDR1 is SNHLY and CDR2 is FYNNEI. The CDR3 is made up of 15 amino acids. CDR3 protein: CASSRLAGVKDTQYF. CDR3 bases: TGTGCCAGCAGTCGACTAGCGGGAGTTAAAGATACGCAGTATTTT.

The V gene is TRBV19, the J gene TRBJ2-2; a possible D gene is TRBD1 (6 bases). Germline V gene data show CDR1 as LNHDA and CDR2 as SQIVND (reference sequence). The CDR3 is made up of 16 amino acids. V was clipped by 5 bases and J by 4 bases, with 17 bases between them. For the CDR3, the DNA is TGTGCCAGTAGTCCCCAGGCAGGGGCAGGCACCGGGGAGCTGTTTTTT. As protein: CASSPQAGAGTGELFF.

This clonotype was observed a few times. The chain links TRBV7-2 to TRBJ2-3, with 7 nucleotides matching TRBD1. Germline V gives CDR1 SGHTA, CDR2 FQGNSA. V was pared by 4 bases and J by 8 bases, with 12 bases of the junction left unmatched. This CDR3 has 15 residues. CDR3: CASSSEGTGVGTQYF. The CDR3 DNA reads TGTGCCAGCAGCTCTGAGGGTACAGGGGTGGGTACGCAGTATTTT. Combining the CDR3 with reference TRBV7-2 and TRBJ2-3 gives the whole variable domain GAGVSQSPSNKVTEKGKDVELRCDPISGHTALYWYRQSLGQGLEFLIYFQGNSAPDKSGLPSDRFSAERTGGSVSTLTIQRTQQEDSAVYLCASSSEGTGVGTQYFGPGTRLTVL.

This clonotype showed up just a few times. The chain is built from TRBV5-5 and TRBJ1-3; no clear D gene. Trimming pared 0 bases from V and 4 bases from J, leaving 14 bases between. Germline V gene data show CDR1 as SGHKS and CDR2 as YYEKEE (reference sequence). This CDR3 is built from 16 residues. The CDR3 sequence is CASSLGWTDIGNTIYF. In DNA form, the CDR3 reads TGTGCCAGCAGCTTGGGGTGGACGGATATCGGAAACACCATATATTTT.

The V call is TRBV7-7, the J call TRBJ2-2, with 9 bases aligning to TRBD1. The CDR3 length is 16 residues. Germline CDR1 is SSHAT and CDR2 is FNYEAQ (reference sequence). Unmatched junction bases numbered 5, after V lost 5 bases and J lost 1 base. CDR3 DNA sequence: TGTGCCAGCAGCGGGGGGACAGGGTTGAACACCGGGGAGCTGTTTTTT. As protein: CASSGGTGLNTGELFF.

CDR3 nucleotide sequence: TGCGCCAGCAGCTTGGACAGTCGGGGTAGTGGAGAGACCCAGTACTTC. The encoded protein is CASSLDSRGSGETQYF. The chain employs TRBV5-1 and TRBJ2-5, with D possibly being TRBD2 (5 bases). V was trimmed by 0 bases and J by 4 bases, leaving 16 bases between them. The CDR3 extends over 16 amino acids. Germline loops: CDR1 SGHRS, CDR2 YFSETQ.

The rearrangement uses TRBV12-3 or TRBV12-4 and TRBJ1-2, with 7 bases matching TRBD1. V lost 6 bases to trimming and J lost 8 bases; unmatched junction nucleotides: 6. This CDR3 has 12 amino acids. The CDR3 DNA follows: TGTGCCAGCAGCCTACAGGGGTTCGGCTACACCTTC. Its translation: CASSLQGFGYTF.

CDR3 amino acids: CSAGLADNEQFF. CDR3 in DNA: TGCAGTGCGGGACTAGCGGACAATGAGCAGTTCTTC. This chain uses TRBV20-1 with TRBJ2-1, with TRBD2 matching 11 bases. With 6 bases clipped from V and 5 bases from J, the junction kept 0 bases outside the gene matches. CDR1 DFQATT and CDR2 SNEGSKA come from the germline V gene (reference sequence). This CDR3 region has 12 residues.

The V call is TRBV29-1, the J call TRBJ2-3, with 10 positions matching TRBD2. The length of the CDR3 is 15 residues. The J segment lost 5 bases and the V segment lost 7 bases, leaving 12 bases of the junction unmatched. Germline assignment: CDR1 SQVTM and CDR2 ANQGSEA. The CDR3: CSAGSLAGHLDTQYF. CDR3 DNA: TGCAGCGCGGGATCACTAGCGGGACACCTAGATACGCAGTATTTT.

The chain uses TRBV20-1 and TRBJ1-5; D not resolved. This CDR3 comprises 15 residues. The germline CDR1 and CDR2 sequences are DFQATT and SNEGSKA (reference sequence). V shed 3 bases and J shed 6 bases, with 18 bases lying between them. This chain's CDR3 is CSASFGQTGSQPQHF. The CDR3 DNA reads TGCAGTGCTAGCTTCGGGCAAACTGGGAGTCAGCCCCAGCATTTT.

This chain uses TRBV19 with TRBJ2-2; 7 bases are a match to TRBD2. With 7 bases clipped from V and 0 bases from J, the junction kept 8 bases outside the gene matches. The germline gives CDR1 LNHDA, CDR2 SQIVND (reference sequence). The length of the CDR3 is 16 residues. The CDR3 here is CASTPLADPNTGELFF. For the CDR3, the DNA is TGTGCCAGTACCCCCCTAGCGGACCCGAACACCGGGGAGCTGTTTTTT. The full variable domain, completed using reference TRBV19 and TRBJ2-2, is DGGITQSPKYLFRKEGQNVTLSCEQNLNHDAMYWYRQDPGQGLRLIYYSQIVNDFQKGDIAEGYSVSREKKESFPLTVTSAQKNPTAFYLCASTPLADPNTGELFFGEGSRLTVL.

CDR3 sequence: CASSLTPYKAFF. The CDR3 nucleotides read TGTGCCAGCAGCTTAACCCCGTACAAAGCTTTCTTT. This sequence joins TRBV11-3 and TRBJ1-1; the D is unclear. Trimming stripped 2 bases from V and 9 bases from J, with 10 bases between. The CDR3 is 12 residues long. Germline loops: CDR1 SGHNT, CDR2 YENEEA.

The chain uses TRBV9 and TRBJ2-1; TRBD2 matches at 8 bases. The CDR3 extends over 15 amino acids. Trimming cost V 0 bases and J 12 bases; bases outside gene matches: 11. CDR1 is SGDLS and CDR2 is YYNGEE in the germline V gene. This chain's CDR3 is CASSVGELAVLGQFF. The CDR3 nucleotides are TGTGCCAGCAGCGTAGGCGAACTAGCGGTGCTTGGGCAGTTCTTC. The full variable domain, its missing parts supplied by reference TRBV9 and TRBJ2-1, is DSGVTQTPKHLITATGQRVTLRCSPRSGDLSVYWYQQSLDQGLQFLIQYYNGEERAKGNILERFSAQQFPDLHSELNLSSLELGDSALYFCASSVGELAVLGQFFGPGTRLTVL.

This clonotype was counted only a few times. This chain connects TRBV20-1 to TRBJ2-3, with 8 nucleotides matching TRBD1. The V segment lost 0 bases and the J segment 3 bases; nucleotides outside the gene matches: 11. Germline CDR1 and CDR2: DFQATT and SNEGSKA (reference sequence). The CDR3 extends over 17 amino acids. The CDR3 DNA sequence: TGCAGTGCTAGAGATTTCCTCGGACAGGGAAAAACAGATACGCAGTATTTT. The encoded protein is CSARDFLGQGKTDTQYF.